This TCR beta chain derives from a study of CD8 T cells in Susac syndrome. General study points: Repertoires of Susac syndrome CD4+ T cells lacked clonal expansion.

RNA, at about 0.5 to 1 ug, was reverse transcribed with random hexamers. TCRdb independently ran MiXCR on the immunoSEQ multiplex PCR reads; one entry per CDR3 protein. The sample carries approximately 74,000 distinct CDR3 sequences, 93% recorded once. Comments on this clonotype: Its specificity is not known.

This CDR3 is 13 amino acids long. The V and J ends lost 3 bases and 5 bases respectively, with 11 bases between them. Germline V gives CDR1 SGHRS, CDR2 YFSETQ. Bulk CD8+ and CD4+ cells came from magnetic negative isolation; CD8+ TEMRA by FACS. V gene TRBV5-1 combines with J gene TRBJ2-5; the D gene is possibly TRBD1 (6 bases). The specimen was CD4+ T cells from PBMCs. The source of this sequence is a human donor with Susac syndrome. The CDR3 sequence: CASSSSRGETQYF. The CDR3 nucleotides read TGCGCCAGCAGCTCAAGCAGGGGTGAGACCCAGTACTTC. The whole variable domain, filled in from reference TRBV5-1 and TRBJ2-5, reads KAGVTQTPRYLIKTRGQQVTLSCSPISGHRSVSWYQQTPGQGLQFLFEYFSETQRNKGNFPGRFSGRQFSNSRSEMNVSTLELGDSALYLCASSSSRGETQYFGPGTRLLVL.